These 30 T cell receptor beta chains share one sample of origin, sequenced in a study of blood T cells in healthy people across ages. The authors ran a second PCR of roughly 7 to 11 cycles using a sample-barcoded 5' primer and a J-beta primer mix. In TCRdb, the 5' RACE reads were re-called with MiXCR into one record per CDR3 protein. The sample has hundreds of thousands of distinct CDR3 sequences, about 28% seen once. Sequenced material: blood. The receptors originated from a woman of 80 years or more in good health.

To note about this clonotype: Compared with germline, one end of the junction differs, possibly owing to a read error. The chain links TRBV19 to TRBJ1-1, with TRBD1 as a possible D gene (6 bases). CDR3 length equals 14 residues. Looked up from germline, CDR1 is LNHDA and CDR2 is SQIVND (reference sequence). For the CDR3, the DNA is TGTGCCAATAGTATAGAGCAGGGGCCCACTGAAGCTTTCTTT. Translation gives CANSIEQGPTEAFF.

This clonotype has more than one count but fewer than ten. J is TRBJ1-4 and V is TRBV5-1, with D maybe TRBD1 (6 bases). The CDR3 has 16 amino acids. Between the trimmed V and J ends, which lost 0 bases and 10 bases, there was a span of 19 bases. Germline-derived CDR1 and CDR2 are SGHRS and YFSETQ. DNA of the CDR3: TGCGCCAGCAGCTTGGCTCCCGGGGGCGAAGTTTTAAAACTGTTTTTT. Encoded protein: CASSLAPGGEVLKLFF.

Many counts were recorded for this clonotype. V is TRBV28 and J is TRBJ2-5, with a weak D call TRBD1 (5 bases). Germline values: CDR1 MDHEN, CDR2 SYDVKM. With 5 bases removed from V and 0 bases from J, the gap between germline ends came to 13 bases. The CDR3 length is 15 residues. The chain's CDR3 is CASSKEQEYQETQYF. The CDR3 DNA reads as TGTGCCAGCAGTAAAGAACAGGAGTACCAAGAGACCCAGTACTTC.

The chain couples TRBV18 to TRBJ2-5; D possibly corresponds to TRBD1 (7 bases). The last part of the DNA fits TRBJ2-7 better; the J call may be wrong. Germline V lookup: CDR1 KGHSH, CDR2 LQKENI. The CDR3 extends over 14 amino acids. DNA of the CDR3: TGTGCCAGCTCACCCGTCCAGGGGGAGGCCGAGCAGTACTTC. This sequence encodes CASSPVQGEAEQYF.

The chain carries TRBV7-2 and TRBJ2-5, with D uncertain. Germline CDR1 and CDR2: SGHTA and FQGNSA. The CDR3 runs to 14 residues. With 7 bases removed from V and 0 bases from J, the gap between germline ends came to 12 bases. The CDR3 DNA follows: TGTGCCAGCACCGAGACCCAATACCAAGAGACCCAGTACTTC. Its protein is CASTETQYQETQYF.

The CDR3 sequence is CASSLPRNSLQETQYF. Written as DNA, the CDR3 is TGCGCCAGCAGCCTCCCTCGTAACAGTTTGCAAGAGACCCAGTACTTC. This chain uses TRBV5-1 with TRBJ2-5, with D uncertain. Looked up from germline, CDR1 is SGHRS and CDR2 is YFSETQ. There are 16 residues in the CDR3. V lost 4 bases and J 2 bases, leaving 18 bases between the germline ends.

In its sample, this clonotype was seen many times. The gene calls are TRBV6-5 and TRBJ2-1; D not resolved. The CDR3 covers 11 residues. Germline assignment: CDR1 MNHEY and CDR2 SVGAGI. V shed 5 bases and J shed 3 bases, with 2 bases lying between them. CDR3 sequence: CASSNYNEQFF. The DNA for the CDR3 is TGTGCCAGCAGTAACTACAATGAGCAGTTCTTC.

In nucleotides, the CDR3 is TGTGCCAGCAGCTCTAGCGGGGGGGAAAACTACAATGAGCAGTTCTTC. Translated: CASSSSGGENYNEQFF. The chain combines TRBV7-6 with TRBJ2-1, with 12 positions matching TRBD2. The CDR3 consists of 16 residues. J lost 3 bases, V lost 4 bases, and 4 bases had no gene match. Germline V gene lookup returns CDR1 SGHVS and CDR2 FNYEAQ.

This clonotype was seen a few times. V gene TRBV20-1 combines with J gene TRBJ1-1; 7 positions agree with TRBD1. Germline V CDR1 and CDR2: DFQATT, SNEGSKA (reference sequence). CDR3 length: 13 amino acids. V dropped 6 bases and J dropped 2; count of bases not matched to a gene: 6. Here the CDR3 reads CSALGQLNTEAFF. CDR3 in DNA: TGCAGTGCATTGGGACAGCTTAACACTGAAGCTTTCTTT.

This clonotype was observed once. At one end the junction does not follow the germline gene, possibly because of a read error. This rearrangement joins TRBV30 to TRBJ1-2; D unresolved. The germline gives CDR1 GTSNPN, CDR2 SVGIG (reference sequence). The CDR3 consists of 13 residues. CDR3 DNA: TGTGCCTGGAGTGTACCCTGGAACTATGGCTACGCCTTC. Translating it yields CAWSVPWNYGYAF.

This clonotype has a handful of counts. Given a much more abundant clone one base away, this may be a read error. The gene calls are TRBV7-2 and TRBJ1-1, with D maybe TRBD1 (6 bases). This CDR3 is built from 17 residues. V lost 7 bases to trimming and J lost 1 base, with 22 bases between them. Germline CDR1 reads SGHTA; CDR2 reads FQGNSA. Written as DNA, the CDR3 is TGTGCCAGCATTCCCTATCACTCGGGACAATCGAACACTGAAGCTTTCTTT. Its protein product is CASIPYHSGQSNTEAFF. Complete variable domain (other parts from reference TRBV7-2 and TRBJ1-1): GAGVSQSPSNKVTEKGKDVELRCDPISGHTALYWYRQSLGQGLEFLIYFQGNSAPDKSGLPSDRFSAERTGGSVSTLTIQRTQQEDSAVYLCASIPYHSGQSNTEAFFGQGTRLTVV.

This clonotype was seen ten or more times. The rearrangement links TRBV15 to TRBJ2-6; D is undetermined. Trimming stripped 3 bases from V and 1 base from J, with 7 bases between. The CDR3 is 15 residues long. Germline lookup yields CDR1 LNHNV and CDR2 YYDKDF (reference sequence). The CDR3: CATSSAGSGANVLTF. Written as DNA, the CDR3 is TGTGCCACCAGCAGTGCCGGGTCTGGGGCCAACGTCCTGACTTTC.

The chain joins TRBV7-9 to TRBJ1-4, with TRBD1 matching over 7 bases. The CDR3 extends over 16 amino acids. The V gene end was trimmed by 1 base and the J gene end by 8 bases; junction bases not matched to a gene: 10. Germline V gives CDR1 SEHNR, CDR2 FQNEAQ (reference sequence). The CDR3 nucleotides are TGTGCCAGCAGCTTAGAGGGCAACCTCAGGGGGGAAAAACTGTTTTTT. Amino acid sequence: CASSLEGNLRGEKLFF.

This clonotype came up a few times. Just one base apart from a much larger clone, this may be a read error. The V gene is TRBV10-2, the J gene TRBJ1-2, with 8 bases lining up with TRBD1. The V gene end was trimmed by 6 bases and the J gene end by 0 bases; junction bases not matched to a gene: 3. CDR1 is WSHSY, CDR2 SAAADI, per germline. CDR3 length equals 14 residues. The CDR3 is CASRGTGSNYGYTF. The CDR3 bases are TGCGCCAGCAGGGGGACAGGTTCTAACTATGGCTACACCTTC.

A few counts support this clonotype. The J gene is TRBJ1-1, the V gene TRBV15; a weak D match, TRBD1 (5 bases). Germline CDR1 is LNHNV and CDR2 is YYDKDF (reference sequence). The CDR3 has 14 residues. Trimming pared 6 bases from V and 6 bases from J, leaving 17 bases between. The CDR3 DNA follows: TGTGCCACCAGTATTAGGGGAGGAACGGCTGAAGCTTTCTTT. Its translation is CATSIRGGTAEAFF.

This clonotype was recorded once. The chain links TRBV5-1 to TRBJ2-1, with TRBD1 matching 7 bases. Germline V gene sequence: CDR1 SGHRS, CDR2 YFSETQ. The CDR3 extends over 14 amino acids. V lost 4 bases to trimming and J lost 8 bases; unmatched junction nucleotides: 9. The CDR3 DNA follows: TGCGCCAGCAGCGCCGGGACAGTCCTTGATGAGCAGTTCTTC. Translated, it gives CASSAGTVLDEQFF.

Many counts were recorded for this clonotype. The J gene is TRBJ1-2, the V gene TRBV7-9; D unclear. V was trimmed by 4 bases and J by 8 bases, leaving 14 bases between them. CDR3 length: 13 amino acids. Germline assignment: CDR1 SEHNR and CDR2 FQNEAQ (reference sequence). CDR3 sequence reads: CASSYSTTEGYTF. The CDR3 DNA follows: TGTGCCAGCAGCTACAGCACGACTGAGGGCTACACCTTC.

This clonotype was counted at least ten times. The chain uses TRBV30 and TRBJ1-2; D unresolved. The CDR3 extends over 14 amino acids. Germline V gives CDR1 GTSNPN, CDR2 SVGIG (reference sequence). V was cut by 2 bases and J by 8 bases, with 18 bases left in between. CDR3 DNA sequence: TGTGCCTGGAGTCCAACGAGACCCCTCAAGGGCTACACCTTC. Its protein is CAWSPTRPLKGYTF.

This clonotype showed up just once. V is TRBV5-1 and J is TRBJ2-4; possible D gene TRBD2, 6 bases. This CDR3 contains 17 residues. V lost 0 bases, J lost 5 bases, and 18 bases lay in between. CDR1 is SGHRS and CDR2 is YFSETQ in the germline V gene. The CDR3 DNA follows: TGCGCCAGCAGCTTGGACGGGAGCCGTAGCCTTGAAAACATTCAGTACTTC. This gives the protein CASSLDGSRSLENIQYF.

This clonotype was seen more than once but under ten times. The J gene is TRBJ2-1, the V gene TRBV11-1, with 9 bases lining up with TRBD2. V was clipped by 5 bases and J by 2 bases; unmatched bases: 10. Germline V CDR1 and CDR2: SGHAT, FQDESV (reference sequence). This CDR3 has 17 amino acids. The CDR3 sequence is CASSPGLAGVPYNEQFF. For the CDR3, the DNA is TGTGCCAGCAGCCCGGGATTAGCGGGGGTACCCTACAATGAGCAGTTCTTC.

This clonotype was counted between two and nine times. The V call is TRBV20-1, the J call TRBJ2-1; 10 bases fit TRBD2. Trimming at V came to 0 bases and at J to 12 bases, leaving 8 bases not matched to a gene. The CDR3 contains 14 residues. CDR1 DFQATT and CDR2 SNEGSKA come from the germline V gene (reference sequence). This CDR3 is CSARDFLASGRQFF. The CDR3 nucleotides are TGCAGTGCTAGAGATTTTTTAGCTAGCGGGAGGCAGTTCTTC.

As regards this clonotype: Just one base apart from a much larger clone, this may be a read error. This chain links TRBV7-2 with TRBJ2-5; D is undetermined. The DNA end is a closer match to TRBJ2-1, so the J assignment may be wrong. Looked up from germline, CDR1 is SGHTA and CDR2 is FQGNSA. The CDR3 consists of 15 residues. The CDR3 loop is CASSLGETFQETQFF. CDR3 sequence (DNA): TGTGCCAGCAGCTTAGGAGAGACATTCCAAGAGACCCAGTTCTTC.

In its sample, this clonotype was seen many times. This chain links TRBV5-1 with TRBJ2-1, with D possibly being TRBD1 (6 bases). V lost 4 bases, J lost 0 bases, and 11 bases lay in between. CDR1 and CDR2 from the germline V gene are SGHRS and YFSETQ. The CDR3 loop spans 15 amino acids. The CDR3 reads CASSPGTRSYNEQFF. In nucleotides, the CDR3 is TGCGCCAGCAGCCCCGGGACACGCTCCTACAATGAGCAGTTCTTC.

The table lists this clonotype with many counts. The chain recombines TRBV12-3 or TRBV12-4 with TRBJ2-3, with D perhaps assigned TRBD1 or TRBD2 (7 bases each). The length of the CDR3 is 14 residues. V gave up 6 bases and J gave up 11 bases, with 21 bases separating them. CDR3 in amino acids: CASSQQGRGVGQYF. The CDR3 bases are TGTGCCAGCAGCCAACAGGGGAGGGGGGTGGGGCAGTATTTT.

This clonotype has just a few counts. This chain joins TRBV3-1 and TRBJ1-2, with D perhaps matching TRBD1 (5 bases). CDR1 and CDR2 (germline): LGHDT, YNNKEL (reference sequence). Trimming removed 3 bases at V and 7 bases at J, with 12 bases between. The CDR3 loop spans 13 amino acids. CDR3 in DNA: TGTGCCAGCAGCCAGGGGGGGGAAGGTGGCTACACCTTC. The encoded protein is CASSQGGEGGYTF.

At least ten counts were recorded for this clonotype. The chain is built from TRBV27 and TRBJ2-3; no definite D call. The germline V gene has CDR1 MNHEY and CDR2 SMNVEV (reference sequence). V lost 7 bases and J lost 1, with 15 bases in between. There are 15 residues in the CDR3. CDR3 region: CASIRRVGGTDTQYF. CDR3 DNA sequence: TGTGCCAGCATCCGCCGGGTAGGAGGCACAGATACGCAGTATTTT.

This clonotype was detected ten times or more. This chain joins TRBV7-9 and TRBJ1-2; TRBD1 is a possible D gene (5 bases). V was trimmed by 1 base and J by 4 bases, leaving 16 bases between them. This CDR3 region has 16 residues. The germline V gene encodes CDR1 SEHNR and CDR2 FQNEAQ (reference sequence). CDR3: CASSLGGSRRVYGYTF. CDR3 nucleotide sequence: TGTGCCAGCAGCTTAGGGGGGTCCCGAAGAGTCTATGGCTACACCTTC.

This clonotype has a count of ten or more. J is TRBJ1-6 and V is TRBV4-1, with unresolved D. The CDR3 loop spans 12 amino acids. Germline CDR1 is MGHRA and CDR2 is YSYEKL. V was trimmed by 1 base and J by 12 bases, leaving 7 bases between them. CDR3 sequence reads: CASSQVGQPLHF. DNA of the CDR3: TGCGCCAGCAGCCAAGTTGGTCAACCCCTCCACTTT.

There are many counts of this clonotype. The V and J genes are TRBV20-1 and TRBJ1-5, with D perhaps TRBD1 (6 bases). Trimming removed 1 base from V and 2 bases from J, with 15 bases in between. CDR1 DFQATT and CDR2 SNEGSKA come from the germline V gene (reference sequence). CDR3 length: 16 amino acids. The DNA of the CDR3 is TGCAGTGCTAGAGGGGGCGGGGGCGGTGGCAATCAGCCCCAGCATTTT. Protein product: CSARGGGGGGNQPQHF.

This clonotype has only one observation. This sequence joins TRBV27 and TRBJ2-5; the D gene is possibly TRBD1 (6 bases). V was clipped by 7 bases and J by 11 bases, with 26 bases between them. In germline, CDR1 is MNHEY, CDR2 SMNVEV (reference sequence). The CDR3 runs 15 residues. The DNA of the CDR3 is TGTGCCAGCACCCCTAAAAGGGGGACACGGGGAATGCAGTACTTC. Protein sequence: CASTPKRGTRGMQYF.